This T cell receptor beta chain is drawn from a study of post-analysis software for immune sequencing data. Comment on this clonotype: What it binds is unknown.

TCR beta cDNA libraries had unique molecular identifiers. TCRdb called the PCR reads again in MiXCR, with one record for every CDR3 protein. The sample has about 760,000 distinct CDR3 sequences, about 32% seen once. Study-wide results and caveats: Controls significantly exceeded multiple sclerosis patients in normalized Chao1 diversity. The F measure placed samples prepared in the same batch into strongly shared clusters. About five TRBV segments, including TRBV5-6, TRBV5-1 and TRBV20-1, were more frequent in patients than controls.

V lost 2 bases, J lost 3 bases, and 9 bases stayed unmatched. The CDR3 runs to 16 residues. CDR1 and CDR2 (germline): DFQATT, SNEGSKA (reference sequence). The TCR comes from a girl between 5 and 17 years old with multiple sclerosis. V is TRBV20-1 and J is TRBJ1-5; 8 nucleotides agree with TRBD1. The specimen was blood. The CDR3 here is CSARSQTGVFNQPQHF. The CDR3 DNA follows: TGCAGTGCTAGATCCCAGACAGGGGTTTTCAATCAGCCCCAGCATTTT.